This T cell receptor (beta chain) was retrieved from a study of T cell responses to AZD1222 COVID-19 vaccine. Findings and caveats of the study: Across spike, vaccine-associated CD4 TCRs were found, dominant at 160-218 and 743-854. Baseline testing showed seropositivity in only six AZD1222 recipients.

Assay: immunoSEQ multiplex PCR; the TCRdb copy retains only in-frame clones and omits some. The table has over 100,000 clones, 88% seen once; the top ten hold about 3.7%. In regard to this clone: What it binds is not known.

V lost 2 bases to trimming and J lost 6 bases, with 16 bases between them. The CDR3 length is 15 residues. Germline loops: CDR1 MNHNY, CDR2 SVGAGI (reference sequence). The input for sequencing was peripheral blood, taken on day 0 of AZD1222 vaccination. This chain links TRBV6-6 with TRBJ1-2; D is ambiguous. This TCR came from an adult in good health. The CDR3 nucleotides read TGTGCCAGCAGTTACCCTACTGGAAGGGTGGATGGCTACACCTTC. The encoded protein is CASSYPTGRVDGYTF.